The present entry profiles one T cell receptor (beta chain) with its context. Its antigen is not known. Trimming left V 0 bases short and J 1 base short, with 9 bases between. From germline, CDR1 is MGHRA and CDR2 YSYEKL. This CDR3 region has 16 residues. This sample is drawn from a study of T cell repertoires in cytomegalovirus infection. Using its own MiXCR run on the reads, TCRdb lists one record per CDR3 protein. The profile shows about 50,000 distinct CDR3 sequences, 15% to 20% of them singletons. The specimen was CD8+ T cells from cultured PBMCs, collected from culture after CMV antigen stimulation. The TCR was taken from a human donor in good health (CMV status not recorded). Some clones in this sample may be carry-over from other donors' samples. This chain links TRBV4-1 with TRBJ2-2; D unclear. CDR3 nucleotides: TGCGCCAGCAGCCAAGATAACTTGGGGAACACCGGGGAGCTGTTTTTT. This sequence encodes CASSQDNLGNTGELFF.